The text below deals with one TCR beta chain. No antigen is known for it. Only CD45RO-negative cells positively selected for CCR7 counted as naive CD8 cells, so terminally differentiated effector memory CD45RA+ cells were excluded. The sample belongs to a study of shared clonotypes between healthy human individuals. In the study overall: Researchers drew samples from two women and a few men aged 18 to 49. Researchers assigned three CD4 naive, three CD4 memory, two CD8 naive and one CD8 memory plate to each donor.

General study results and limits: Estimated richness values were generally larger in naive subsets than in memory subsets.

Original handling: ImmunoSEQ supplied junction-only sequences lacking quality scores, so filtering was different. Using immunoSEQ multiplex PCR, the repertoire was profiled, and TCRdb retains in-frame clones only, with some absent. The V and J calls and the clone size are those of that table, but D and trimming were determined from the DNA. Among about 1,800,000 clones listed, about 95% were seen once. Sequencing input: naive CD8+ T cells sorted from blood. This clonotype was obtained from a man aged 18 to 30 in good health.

The CDR3 sequence: CASRNRGISTGELFF. Here the CDR3 DNA reads TGTGCCAGCAGAAACAGGGGCATATCTACCGGGGAGCTGTTTTTT. J is TRBJ2-2 and V is TRBV7-9, with 7 bases identical to TRBD1. Germline CDR1 SEHNR, CDR2 FQNEAQ (reference sequence). There are 15 residues in the CDR3. The V segment lost 6 bases and the J segment 5 bases; nucleotides outside the gene matches: 9.